This T cell receptor beta chain derives from a study of T cell responses to AZD1222 COVID-19 vaccine. Study-level information: Second doses at about 4 or about 12 weeks were pooled. The study, taken as a whole, reports: Donors were chiefly white British, with a greater number of females, and clonal diversity was perhaps underestimated. Baseline seropositivity characterized only a handful of AZD1222 recipients. Researchers took repertoire samples only after the peak T cell response had come.

As for this clone: The target antigen is unknown.

TCRdb keeps only in-frame clones here, not all; method: immunoSEQ multiplex PCR. Found here are some 170,000 clones, approximately 94% of them singletons; the top ten hold about 2.8%. Per the germline V gene, CDR1 is MNHEY and CDR2 is SVGAGI. CDR3 length: 16 amino acids. The trim removed 0 bases at V and 2 bases at J, leaving 3 bases unmatched. The TCR originated in an adult in good health. The J gene is TRBJ2-3, the V gene TRBV6-5, with TRBD2 matching over 9 bases. This sample comprised peripheral blood, obtained on day 0 of AZD1222 vaccination. The CDR3 protein is CASSYSGGRATDTQYF. The CDR3 bases are TGTGCCAGCAGTTACTCAGGCGGGAGGGCCACAGATACGCAGTATTTT.